This TCR beta chain is from a study of cytomegalovirus exposure and HLA in healthy donors. Trimming took off 6 bases at V and 8 bases at J, with 16 bases between the two ends. The CDR3 totals 13 residues. The germline V gene encodes CDR1 MDHEN and CDR2 SYDVKM. 13 Jbeta primers and 60 Vbeta primers were used for the PCR. The authors' processing: A follow-up analysis tallied around 80 million unique TCR beta chains, about 11 million shared. Generated by immunoSEQ multiplex PCR, the TCRdb table keeps only in-frame clones and is missing some. The D gene and trimming were derived from the DNA, and the V and J assignments and clone size from that table. The data contain around 140,000 clones, roughly 66% of them singletons. To note about this clone: Antigen unknown.

Study-wide findings and caveats: In a later analysis, HLA-C alleles had the fewest associated TCRs, DRB1 alleles the most. In a later analysis, productive TCRs from donors in an Asian-associated ancestry cluster reportedly carried fewer N-insertions than the cohort mean. Rarity held for most TCR sequences, but there were some public TCRs that occurred in many donors.

The source is a woman in her late teens or twenties in good health and CMV-seronegative. V gene TRBV28 combines with J gene TRBJ1-2; D is possibly TRBD1 (6 bases). What was sequenced was PBMCs. The CDR3 nucleotides are TGTGCCAGCAGCCCGCCCAGGGGTAGGGGCTACACCTTC. It yields the protein CASSPPRGRGYTF.